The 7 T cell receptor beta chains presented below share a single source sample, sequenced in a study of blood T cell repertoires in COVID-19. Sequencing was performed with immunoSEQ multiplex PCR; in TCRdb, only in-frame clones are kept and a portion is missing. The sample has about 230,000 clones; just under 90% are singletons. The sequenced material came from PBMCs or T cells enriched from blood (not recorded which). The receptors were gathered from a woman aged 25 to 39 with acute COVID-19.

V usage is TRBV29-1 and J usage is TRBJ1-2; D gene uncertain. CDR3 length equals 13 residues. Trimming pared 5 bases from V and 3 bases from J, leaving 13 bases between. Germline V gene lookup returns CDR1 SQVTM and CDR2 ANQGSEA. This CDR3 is CSVLTGSDYGYTF. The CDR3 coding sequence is TGCAGCGTTTTGACGGGGTCCGACTATGGCTACACCTTC.

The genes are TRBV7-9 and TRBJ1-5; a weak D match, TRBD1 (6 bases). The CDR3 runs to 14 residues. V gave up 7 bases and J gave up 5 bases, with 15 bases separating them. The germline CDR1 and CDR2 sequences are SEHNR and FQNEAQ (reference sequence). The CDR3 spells CASTPDRSDQPQHF. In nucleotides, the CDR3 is TGTGCCAGCACCCCTGACAGGAGCGATCAGCCCCAGCATTTT.

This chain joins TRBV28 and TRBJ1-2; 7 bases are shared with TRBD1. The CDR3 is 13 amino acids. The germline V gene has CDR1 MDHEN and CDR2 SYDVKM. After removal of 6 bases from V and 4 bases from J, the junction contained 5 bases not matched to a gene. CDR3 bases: TGTGCCAGCAGCCGGGACAGTACCTATGGCTACACCTTC. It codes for CASSRDSTYGYTF.

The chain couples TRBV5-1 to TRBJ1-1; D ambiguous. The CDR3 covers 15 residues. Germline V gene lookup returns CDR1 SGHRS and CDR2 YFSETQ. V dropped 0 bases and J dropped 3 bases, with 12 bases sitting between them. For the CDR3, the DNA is TGCGCCAGCAGCTTGGGTAGTCTCCCGGACACTGAAGCTTTCTTT. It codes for CASSLGSLPDTEAFF.

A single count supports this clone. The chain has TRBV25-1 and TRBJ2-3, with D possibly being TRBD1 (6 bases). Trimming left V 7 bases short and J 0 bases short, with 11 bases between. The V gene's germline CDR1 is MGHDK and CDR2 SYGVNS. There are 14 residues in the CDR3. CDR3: CASTQGLSTDTQYF. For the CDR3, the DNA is TGTGCCAGCACGCAGGGGCTTAGCACAGATACGCAGTATTTT.

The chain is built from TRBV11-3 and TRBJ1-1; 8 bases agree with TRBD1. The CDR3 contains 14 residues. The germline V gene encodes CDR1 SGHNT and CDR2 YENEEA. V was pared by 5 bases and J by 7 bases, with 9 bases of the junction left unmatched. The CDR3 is CASSPRPDRGEAFF. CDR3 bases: TGTGCCAGCAGCCCCCGCCCCGACAGGGGTGAAGCTTTCTTT.

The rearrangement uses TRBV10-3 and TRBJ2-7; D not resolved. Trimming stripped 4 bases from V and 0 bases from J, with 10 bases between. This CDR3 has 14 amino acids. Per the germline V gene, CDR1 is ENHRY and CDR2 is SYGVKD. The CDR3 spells CAISAPISSYEQYF. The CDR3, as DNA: TGTGCCATCAGTGCCCCGATTAGCTCCTACGAGCAGTACTTC.